This T cell receptor (beta chain) was sequenced during a study of radiation and T cells in renal cell carcinoma. Germline V lookup: CDR1 SGHRS, CDR2 YFSETQ. The CDR3 is made up of 12 amino acids. Trimming cost V 1 base and J 6 bases, with 4 bases left between them. Specified time point: blood 4 weeks post-SBRT, at nephrectomy. This sample's treatment: 15 Gy SBRT to primary tumor, nephrectomy 4 weeks later. Nephrectomy followed 15 Gy stereotactic body radiation by 4 weeks. This renal cell carcinoma was of the clear cell type. Repertoires were generated with immunoSEQ multiplex PCR, while TCRdb's copy carries only in-frame clones and drops some. The sample lists some 97,000 clones; more than 65% were seen once.

This chain joins TRBV5-1 and TRBJ2-2, with no clear D. The material was blood, obtained from a patient whose treatment included radiotherapy and nephrectomy. The source is a man aged 60 to 69 with renal cell carcinoma. The CDR3 nucleotides read TGCGCCAGCAGCTTGTATCCCGGGGAGCTGTTTTTT. Translating it yields CASSLYPGELFF.